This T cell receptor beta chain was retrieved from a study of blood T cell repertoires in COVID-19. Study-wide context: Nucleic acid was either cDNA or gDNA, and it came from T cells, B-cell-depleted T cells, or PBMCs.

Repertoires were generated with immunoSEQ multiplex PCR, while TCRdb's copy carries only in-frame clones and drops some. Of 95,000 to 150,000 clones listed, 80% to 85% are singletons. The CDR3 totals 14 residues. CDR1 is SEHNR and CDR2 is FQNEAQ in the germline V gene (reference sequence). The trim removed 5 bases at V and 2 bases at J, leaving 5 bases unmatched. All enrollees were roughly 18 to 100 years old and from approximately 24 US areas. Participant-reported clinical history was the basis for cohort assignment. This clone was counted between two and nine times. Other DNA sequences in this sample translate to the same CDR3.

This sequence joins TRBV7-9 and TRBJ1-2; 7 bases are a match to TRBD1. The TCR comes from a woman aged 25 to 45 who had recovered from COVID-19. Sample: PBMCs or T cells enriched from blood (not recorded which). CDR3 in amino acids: CASSPRDSNYGYTF. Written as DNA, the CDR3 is TGTGCCAGCAGCCCTAGGGACAGCAACTATGGCTACACCTTC. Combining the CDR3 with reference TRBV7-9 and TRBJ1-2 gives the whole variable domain DTGVSQNPRHKITKRGQNVTFRCDPISEHNRLYWYRQTLGQGPEFLTYFQNEAQLEKSRLLSDRFSAERPKGSFSTLEIQRTEQGDSAMYLCASSPRDSNYGYTFGSGTRLTVV.